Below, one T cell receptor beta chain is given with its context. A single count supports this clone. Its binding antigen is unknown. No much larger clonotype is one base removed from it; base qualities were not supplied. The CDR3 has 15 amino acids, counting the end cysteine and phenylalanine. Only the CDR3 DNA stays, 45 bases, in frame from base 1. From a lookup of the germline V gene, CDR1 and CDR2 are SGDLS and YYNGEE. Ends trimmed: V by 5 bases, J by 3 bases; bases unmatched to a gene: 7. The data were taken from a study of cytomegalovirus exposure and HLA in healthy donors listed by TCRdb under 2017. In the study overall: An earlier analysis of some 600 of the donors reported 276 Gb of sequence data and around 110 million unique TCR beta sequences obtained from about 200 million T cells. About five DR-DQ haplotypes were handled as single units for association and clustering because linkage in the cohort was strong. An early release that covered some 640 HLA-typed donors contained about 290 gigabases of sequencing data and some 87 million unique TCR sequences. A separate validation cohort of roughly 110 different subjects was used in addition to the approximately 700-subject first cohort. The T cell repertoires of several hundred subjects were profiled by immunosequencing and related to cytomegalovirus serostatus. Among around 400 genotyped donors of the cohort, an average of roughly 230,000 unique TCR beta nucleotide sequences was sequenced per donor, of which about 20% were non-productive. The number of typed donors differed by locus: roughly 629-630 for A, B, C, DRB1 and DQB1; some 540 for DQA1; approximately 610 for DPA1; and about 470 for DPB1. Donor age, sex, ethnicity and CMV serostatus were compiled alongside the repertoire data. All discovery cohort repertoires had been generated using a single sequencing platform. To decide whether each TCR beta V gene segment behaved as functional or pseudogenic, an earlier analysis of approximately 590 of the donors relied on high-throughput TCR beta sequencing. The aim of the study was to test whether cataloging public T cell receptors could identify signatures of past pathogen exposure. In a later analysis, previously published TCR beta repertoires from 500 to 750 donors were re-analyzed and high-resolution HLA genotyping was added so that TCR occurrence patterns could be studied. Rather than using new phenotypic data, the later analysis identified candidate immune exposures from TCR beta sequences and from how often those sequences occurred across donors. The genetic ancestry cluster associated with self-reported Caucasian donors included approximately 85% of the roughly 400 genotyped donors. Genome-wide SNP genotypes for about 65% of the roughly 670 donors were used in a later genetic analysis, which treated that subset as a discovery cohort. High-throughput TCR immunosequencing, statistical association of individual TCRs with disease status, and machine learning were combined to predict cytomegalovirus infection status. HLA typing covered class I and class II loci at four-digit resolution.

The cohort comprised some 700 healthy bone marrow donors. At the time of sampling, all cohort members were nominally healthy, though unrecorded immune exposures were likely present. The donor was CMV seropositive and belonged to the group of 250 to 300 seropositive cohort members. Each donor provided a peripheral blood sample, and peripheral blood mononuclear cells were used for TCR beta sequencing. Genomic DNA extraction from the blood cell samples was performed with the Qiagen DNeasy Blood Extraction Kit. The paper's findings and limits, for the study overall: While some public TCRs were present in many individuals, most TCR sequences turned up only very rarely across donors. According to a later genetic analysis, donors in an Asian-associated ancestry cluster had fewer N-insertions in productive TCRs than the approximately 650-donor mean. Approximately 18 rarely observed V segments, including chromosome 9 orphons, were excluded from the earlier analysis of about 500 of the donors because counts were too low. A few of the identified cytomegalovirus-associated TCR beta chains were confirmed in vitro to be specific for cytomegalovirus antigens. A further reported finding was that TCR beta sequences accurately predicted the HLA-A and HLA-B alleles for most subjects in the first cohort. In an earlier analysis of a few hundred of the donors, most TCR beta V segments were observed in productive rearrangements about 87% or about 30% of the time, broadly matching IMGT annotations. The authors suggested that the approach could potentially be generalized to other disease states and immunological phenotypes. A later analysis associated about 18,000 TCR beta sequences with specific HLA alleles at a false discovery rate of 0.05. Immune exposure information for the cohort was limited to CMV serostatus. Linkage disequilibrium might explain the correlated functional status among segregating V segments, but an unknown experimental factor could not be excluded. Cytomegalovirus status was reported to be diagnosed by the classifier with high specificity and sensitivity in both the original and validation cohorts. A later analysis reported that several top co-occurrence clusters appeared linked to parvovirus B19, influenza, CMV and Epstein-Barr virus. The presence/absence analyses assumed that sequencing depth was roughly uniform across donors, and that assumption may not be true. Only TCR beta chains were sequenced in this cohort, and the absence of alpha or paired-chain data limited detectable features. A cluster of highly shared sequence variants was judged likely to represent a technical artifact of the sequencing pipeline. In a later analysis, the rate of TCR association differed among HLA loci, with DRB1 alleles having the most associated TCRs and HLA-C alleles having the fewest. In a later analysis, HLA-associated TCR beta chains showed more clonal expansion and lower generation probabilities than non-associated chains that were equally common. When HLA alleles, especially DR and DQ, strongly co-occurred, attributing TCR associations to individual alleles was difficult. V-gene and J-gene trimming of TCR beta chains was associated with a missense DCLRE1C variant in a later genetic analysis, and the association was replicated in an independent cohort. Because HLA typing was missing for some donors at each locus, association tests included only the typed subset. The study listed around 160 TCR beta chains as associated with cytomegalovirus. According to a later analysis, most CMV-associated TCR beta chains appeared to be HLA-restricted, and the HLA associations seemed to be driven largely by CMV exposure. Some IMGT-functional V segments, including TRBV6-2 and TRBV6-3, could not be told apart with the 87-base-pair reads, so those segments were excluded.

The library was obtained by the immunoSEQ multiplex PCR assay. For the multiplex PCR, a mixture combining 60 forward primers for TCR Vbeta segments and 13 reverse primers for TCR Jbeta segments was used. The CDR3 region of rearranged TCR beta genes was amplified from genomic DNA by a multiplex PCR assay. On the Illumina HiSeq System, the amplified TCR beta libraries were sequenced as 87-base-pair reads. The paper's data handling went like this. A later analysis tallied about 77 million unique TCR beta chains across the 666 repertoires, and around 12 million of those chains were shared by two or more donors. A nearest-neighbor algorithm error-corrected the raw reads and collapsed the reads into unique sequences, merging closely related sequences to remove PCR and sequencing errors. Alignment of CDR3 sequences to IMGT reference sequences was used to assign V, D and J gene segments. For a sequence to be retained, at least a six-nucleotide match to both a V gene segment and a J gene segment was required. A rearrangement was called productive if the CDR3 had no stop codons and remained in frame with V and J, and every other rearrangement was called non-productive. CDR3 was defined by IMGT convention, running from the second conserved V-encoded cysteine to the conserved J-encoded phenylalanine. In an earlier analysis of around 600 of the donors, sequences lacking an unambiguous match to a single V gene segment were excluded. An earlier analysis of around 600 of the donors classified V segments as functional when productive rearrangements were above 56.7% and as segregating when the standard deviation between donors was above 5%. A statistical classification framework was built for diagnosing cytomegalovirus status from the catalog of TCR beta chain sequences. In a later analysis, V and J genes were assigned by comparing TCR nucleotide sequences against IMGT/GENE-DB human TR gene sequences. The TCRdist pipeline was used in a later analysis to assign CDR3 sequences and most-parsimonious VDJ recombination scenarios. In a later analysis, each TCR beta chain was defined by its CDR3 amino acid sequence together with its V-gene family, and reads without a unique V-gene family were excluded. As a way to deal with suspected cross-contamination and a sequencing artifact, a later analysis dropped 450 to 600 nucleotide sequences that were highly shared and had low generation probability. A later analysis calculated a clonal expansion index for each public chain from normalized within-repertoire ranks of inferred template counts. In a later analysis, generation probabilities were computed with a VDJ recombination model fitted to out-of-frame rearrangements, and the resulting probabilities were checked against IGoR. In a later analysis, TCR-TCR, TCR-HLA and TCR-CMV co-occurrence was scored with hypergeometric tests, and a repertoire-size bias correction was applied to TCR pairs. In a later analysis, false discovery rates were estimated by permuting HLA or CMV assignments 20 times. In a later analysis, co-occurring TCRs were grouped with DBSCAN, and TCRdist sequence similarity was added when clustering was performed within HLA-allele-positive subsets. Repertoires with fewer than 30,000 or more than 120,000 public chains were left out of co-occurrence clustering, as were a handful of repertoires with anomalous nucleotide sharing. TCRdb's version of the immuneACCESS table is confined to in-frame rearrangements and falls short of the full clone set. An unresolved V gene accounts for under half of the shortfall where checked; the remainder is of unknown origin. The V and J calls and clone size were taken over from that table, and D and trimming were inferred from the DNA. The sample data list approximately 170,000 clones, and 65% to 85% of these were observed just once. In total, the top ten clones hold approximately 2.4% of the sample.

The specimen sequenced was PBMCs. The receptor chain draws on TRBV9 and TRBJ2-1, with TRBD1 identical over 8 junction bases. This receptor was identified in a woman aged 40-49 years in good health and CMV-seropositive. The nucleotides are TGTGCCAGCAGTGGGGGGACAGGACTCTACAATGAGCAGTTCTTC. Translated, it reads CASSGGTGLYNEQFF.